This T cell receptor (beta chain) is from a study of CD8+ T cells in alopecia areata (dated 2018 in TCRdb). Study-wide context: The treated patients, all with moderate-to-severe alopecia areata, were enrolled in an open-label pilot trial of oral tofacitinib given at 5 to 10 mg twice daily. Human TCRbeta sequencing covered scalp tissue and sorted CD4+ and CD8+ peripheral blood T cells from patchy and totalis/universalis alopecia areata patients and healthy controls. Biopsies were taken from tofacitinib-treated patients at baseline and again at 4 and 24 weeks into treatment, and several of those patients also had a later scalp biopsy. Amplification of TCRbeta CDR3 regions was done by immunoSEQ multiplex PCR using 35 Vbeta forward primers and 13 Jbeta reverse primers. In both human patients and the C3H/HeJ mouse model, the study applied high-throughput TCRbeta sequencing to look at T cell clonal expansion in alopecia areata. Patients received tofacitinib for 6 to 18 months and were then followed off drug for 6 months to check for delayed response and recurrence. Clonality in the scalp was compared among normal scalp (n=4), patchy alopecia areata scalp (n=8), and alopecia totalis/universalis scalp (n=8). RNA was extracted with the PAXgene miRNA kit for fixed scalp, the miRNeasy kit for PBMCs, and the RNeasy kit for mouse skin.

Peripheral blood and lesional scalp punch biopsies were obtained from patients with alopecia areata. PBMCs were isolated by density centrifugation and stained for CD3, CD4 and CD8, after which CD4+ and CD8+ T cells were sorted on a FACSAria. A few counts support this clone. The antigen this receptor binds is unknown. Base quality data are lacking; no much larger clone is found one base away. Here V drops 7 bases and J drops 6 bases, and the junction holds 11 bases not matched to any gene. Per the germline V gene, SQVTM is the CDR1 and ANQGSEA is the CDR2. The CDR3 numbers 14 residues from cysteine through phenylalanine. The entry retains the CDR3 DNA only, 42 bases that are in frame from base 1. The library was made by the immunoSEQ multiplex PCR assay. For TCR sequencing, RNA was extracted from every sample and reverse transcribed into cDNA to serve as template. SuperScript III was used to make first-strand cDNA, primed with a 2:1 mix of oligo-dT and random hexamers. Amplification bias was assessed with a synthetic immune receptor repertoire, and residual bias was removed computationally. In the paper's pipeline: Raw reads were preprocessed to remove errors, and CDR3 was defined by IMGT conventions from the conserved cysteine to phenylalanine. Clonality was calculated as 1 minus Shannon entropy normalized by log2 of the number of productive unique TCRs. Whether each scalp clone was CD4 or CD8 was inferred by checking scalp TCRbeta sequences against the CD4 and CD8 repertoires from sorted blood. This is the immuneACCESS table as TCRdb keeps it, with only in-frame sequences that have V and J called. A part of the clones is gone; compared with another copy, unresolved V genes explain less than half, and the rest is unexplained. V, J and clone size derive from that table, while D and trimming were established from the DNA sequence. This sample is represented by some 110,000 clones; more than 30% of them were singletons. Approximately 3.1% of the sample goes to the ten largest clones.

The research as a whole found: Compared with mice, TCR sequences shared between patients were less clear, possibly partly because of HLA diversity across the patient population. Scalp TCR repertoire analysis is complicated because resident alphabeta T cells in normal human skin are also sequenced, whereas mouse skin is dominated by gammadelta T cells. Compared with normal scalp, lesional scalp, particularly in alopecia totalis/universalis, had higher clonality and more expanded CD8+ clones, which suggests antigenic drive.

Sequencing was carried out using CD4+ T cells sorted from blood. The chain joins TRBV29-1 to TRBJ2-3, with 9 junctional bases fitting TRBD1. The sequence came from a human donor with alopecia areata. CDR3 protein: CSASGGTGWDTQYF. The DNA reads TGCAGCGCATCCGGCGGGACAGGGTGGGATACGCAGTATTTT.